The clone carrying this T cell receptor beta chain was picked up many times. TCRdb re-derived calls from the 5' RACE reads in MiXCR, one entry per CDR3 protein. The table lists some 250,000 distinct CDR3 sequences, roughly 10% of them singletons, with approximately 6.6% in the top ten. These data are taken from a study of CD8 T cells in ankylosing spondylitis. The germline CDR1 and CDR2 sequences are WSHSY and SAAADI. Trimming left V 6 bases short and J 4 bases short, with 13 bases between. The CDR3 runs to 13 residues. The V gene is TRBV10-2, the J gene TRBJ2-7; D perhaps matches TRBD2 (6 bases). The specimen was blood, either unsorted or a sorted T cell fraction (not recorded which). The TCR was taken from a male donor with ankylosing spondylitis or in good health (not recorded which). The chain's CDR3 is CASSANGGYEQYF. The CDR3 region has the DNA TGCGCCAGCAGCGCCAATGGGGGGTACGAGCAGTACTTC.